A single sample gave rise to the 30 T cell receptor beta chains below, sequenced in a study of cytomegalovirus exposure and HLA in healthy donors. The PCR made use of 60 Vbeta and 13 Jbeta primers. Libraries were prepared by immunoSEQ multiplex PCR; TCRdb keeps only in-frame clonotypes and omits some of them. The clone table shows about 74,000 clones, with the ten largest holding roughly 8%. Input material: PBMCs. The receptors shown here come from a female donor in good health and CMV-seropositive.

V is TRBV19 and J is TRBJ1-5; D is unresolved. The CDR3 is made up of 14 amino acids. Looked up from germline, CDR1 is LNHDA and CDR2 is SQIVND (reference sequence). Trimming removed 5 bases from V and 7 bases from J, with 15 bases in between. The CDR3 protein is CASSPRGREQPQHF. DNA of the CDR3: TGTGCCAGTAGTCCTCGGGGAAGAGAACAGCCCCAGCATTTT.

The chain joins TRBV6-1 to TRBJ2-1, with 8 bases lining up with TRBD2. CDR3 length: 15 amino acids. CDR1 is MNHNS, CDR2 SASEGT, per germline. Germline trimming cut 6 bases from V and 8 bases from J; bases unmatched to any gene: 12. The CDR3 here is CASRGTVREVYEQFF. The CDR3 coding sequence is TGTGCCAGCAGGGGGACCGTGCGGGAGGTCTATGAGCAGTTCTTC.

The CDR3 nucleotides are TGCGCCAGCCACACAGGCTCGGGCGAGCAGTACTTC. Translation gives CASHTGSGEQYF. The rearrangement uses TRBV10-2 and TRBJ2-7; a possible D gene is TRBD1 (5 bases). Trimming cost V 8 bases and J 6 bases, with 14 bases left between them. Per germline, CDR1 WSHSY and CDR2 SAAADI. CDR3 length: 12 amino acids.

The J gene is TRBJ1-5, the V gene TRBV28; the D gene is possibly TRBD1 (5 bases). This CDR3 region has 13 residues. CDR1 is MDHEN and CDR2 is SYDVKM in the germline V gene. V was cut by 4 bases and J by 7 bases, with 11 bases left in between. DNA for the CDR3: TGTGCCAGCAGTTATGGGGGGAGCCAGCCCCAGCATTTT. Translation: CASSYGGSQPQHF.

The chain combines TRBV7-2 with TRBJ2-5; 10 bases are a match to TRBD1. The ends lost 5 bases at V and 4 bases at J; junction bases unmatched: 4. This CDR3 comprises 14 residues. Germline values: CDR1 SGHTA, CDR2 FQGNSA. The DNA for the CDR3 is TGTGCCAGCAGCGCGACAGGGGGCTTAGAGACCCAGTACTTC. It translates to CASSATGGLETQYF.

The V call is TRBV13, the J call TRBJ1-2; maybe TRBD1 (5 bases). V lost 5 bases and J lost 7, with 20 bases in between. CDR3 length: 15 amino acids. Germline CDR1 reads PRHDT; CDR2 reads FYEKMQ (reference sequence). CDR3 DNA sequence: TGTGCCAGCAGCCTGGGGGGACCTCTTCCACGTGGCTACACCTTC. Protein sequence: CASSLGGPLPRGYTF.

The rearrangement links TRBV5-1 to TRBJ2-7; 7 nucleotides agree with TRBD1. This CDR3 is 15 amino acids long. V was pared by 3 bases and J by 5 bases, with 11 bases of the junction left unmatched. In germline, CDR1 is SGHRS, CDR2 YFSETQ. Here the CDR3 reads CASSWAWTGNDEQYF. Written as DNA, the CDR3 is TGCGCCAGCAGCTGGGCCTGGACAGGTAACGACGAGCAGTACTTC.

This chain links TRBV27 with TRBJ2-5; perhaps TRBD1 as D (6 bases). Trimming removed 6 bases from V and 5 bases from J, with 13 bases in between. This CDR3 has 13 amino acids. Germline CDR1 MNHEY, CDR2 SMNVEV (reference sequence). The CDR3 spells CASRVQGAETQYF. As DNA, the CDR3 is TGTGCCAGCAGGGTACAGGGTGCGGAGACCCAGTACTTC.

The rearrangement links TRBV5-5 to TRBJ2-5, with 13 bases aligning to TRBD2. Germline CDR1 SGHKS, CDR2 YYEKEE (reference sequence). This CDR3 region has 17 residues. V trimming: 0 bases; J trimming: 3 bases; junction bases outside the gene matches: 5. The CDR3 protein is CASSLGGLAGDKETQYF. CDR3 sequence (DNA): TGTGCCAGCAGCTTGGGTGGACTAGCGGGGGATAAAGAGACCCAGTACTTC.

J is TRBJ2-6 and V is TRBV5-4; D is perhaps TRBD2 (5 bases). The CDR3 is 15 residues long. Germline V CDR1 and CDR2: SGHNT, YYREEE (reference sequence). Trimming cost V 2 bases and J 0 bases, with 6 bases left between them. The CDR3 DNA follows: TGTGCCAGCAGCTTCGCGGGCTCTGGGGCCAACGTCCTGACTTTC. This codes for CASSFAGSGANVLTF.

The gene calls are TRBV9 and TRBJ2-6, with TRBD2 identical over 13 bases. The germline CDR1 and CDR2 sequences are SGDLS and YYNGEE. This CDR3 is 18 amino acids long. V shed 1 base, J shed 2 bases, and the junction held 3 bases outside the gene matches. CDR3 loop: CASSVTGTSGTGANVLTF. The CDR3, as DNA: TGTGCCAGCAGCGTAACCGGGACTAGCGGGACTGGGGCCAACGTCCTGACTTTC.

The chain links TRBV2 to TRBJ1-2; 8 bases map to TRBD1. Germline assignment: CDR1 SNHLY and CDR2 FYNNEI. This CDR3 spans 14 amino acids. Losses at the gene ends were 6 bases for V and 3 bases for J; bases not matched to a gene: 6. This CDR3 is CASRGMTGDYGYTF. CDR3 nucleotide sequence: TGTGCCAGCAGGGGGATGACAGGGGACTATGGCTACACCTTC.

The J gene is TRBJ2-2, the V gene TRBV30; D unresolved. The CDR3 consists of 15 residues. Trimming left V 5 bases short and J 0 bases short, with 13 bases between. Germline V lookup: CDR1 GTSNPN, CDR2 SVGIG (reference sequence). DNA of the CDR3: TGTGCCTGGGGAAGACTTCTCTCGAACACCGGGGAGCTGTTTTTT. It codes for CAWGRLLSNTGELFF.

The rearrangement links TRBV2 to TRBJ2-1; 8 bases match TRBD1. There are 15 residues in the CDR3. Germline CDR1 is SNHLY and CDR2 is FYNNEI. V was pared by 9 bases and J by 5 bases, with 12 bases of the junction left unmatched. CDR3 in DNA: TGTGCCAGTAGACTACCGGGACAGGTAGACAATGAGCAGTTCTTC. Residues: CASRLPGQVDNEQFF.

This chain uses TRBV6-5 with TRBJ2-1; perhaps TRBD2 as D (5 bases). Germline values: CDR1 MNHEY, CDR2 SVGAGI. Deletions cut 7 bases from V and 6 bases from J, with 13 bases between. This CDR3 contains 13 residues. CDR3 in amino acids: CASTPDGGNEQFF. In DNA form, the CDR3 reads TGTGCCAGCACCCCGGACGGAGGCAATGAGCAGTTCTTC.

The rearrangement joins TRBV15 to TRBJ1-5; 7 bases align to TRBD1. V gave up 5 bases and J gave up 5 bases; unmatched junction bases: 9. The length of the CDR3 is 15 residues. Germline values: CDR1 LNHNV, CDR2 YYDKDF (reference sequence). The chain's CDR3 is CATSGRQGIYQPQHF. The CDR3, as DNA: TGTGCCACCAGCGGCCGACAGGGAATATATCAGCCCCAGCATTTT.

This chain connects TRBV4-2 to TRBJ2-2, with 9 bases that match TRBD2. This CDR3 contains 20 residues. J was trimmed by 2 bases and V by 2 bases; bases with no gene match: 15. The germline V gene has CDR1 LGHNA and CDR2 YNFKEQ. This chain's CDR3 is CASSQPTRSTSGSNTGELFF. For the CDR3, the DNA is TGTGCCAGCAGCCAACCCACCCGAAGCACTAGCGGGTCAAACACCGGGGAGCTGTTTTTT.

The J gene is TRBJ1-1, the V gene TRBV25-1, with D possibly matching TRBD1 (6 bases). V was shortened by 5 bases and J by 6 bases, with 16 bases between the two germline ends. CDR1 and CDR2 (germline): MGHDK, SYGVNS. The CDR3 spans 14 residues. CDR3 region: CASSSSKWGPEAFF. In DNA form, the CDR3 reads TGTGCCAGCAGTTCATCTAAATGGGGGCCTGAAGCTTTCTTT. Based on the CDR3 plus reference TRBV25-1 and TRBJ1-1, the full variable domain is EADIYQTPRYLVIGTGKKITLECSQTMGHDKMYWYQQDPGMELHLIHYSYGVNSTEKGDLSSESTVSRIRTEHFPLTLESARPSHTSQYLCASSSSKWGPEAFFGQGTRLTVV.

The chain has TRBV6-4 and TRBJ1-3; 7 nucleotides line up with TRBD1. This CDR3 has 17 amino acids. V dropped 5 bases and J dropped 1; count of bases not matched to a gene: 11. Germline values: CDR1 MRHNA, CDR2 SNTAGT. In DNA form, the CDR3 reads TGTGCCAGCAGTACAGGGGCCTCGTCCAAATCTGGAAACACCATATATTTT. Its translation is CASSTGASSKSGNTIYF.

The chain carries TRBV25-1 and TRBJ2-5; 11 bases are a match to TRBD2. Germline-derived CDR1 and CDR2 are MGHDK and SYGVNS. The CDR3 loop spans 15 amino acids. Germline trimming cut 2 bases from V and 5 bases from J; bases unmatched to any gene: 4. The CDR3 coding sequence is TGTGCCAGCAGTGAAGTTGCTAGCGGGAGGGAGACCCAGTACTTC. Amino acids: CASSEVASGRETQYF.

The V call is TRBV28, the J call TRBJ1-5, with D unclear. With 5 bases removed from V and 2 bases from J, the gap between germline ends came to 19 bases. Germline V gives CDR1 MDHEN, CDR2 SYDVKM. The CDR3 has 17 amino acids. CDR3 in DNA: TGTGCCAGCAGTGACCGGGCCTGGAGGGATGGCAATCAGCCCCAGCATTTT. Translated, it gives CASSDRAWRDGNQPQHF. Full variable domain (missing parts from reference TRBV28 and TRBJ1-5): DVKVTQSSRYLVKRTGEKVFLECVQDMDHENMFWYRQDPGLGLRLIYFSYDVKMKEKGDIPEGYSVSREKKERFSLILESASTNQTSMYLCASSDRAWRDGNQPQHFGDGTRLSIL.

This chain links TRBV5-4 with TRBJ2-5, with D uncertain. Germline V gene data show CDR1 as SGHNT and CDR2 as YYREEE (reference sequence). Trimming cost V 4 bases and J 5 bases, with 15 bases left between them. This CDR3 is 14 amino acids long. This CDR3 is CASSHLQVPETQYF. DNA for the CDR3: TGTGCCAGCAGCCACCTGCAGGTACCCGAGACCCAGTACTTC.

With respect to this clone: The same CDR3 also results from other DNA sequences found in this sample. This rearrangement joins TRBV5-6 to TRBJ2-5, with a tentative D call TRBD2 (6 bases). Between the trimmed V and J ends, which lost 0 bases and 4 bases, there was a span of 10 bases. CDR1 and CDR2 (germline): SGHDT, YYEEEE. The CDR3 is 14 amino acids. The CDR3 sequence is CASSLAGGRETQYF. For the CDR3, the DNA is TGTGCCAGCAGCTTGGCCGGAGGGCGAGAGACCCAGTACTTC.

About this clone: The same CDR3 is also encoded by other DNA sequences in this sample. The chain combines TRBV7-2 with TRBJ2-5, with a tentative D call TRBD2 (6 bases). Germline values: CDR1 SGHTA, CDR2 FQGNSA. The V and J ends lost 5 bases and 3 bases respectively, with 10 bases between them. This CDR3 spans 13 amino acids. In DNA, the CDR3 is TGTGCCAGCAGCCCAGGACTAAAAGAGACCCAGTACTTC. It yields the protein CASSPGLKETQYF.

This sequence joins TRBV5-4 and TRBJ2-5, with 8 bases identical to TRBD2. The CDR3 covers 13 residues. Trimming removed 5 bases from V and 2 bases from J; junction bases left unmatched: 2. Germline V CDR1 and CDR2: SGHNT, YYREEE (reference sequence). CDR3 sequence reads: CASRAGGQETQYF. CDR3 coding DNA: TGTGCCAGCAGGGCGGGAGGACAAGAGACCCAGTACTTC.

The chain recombines TRBV4-1 with TRBJ2-2, with D tentatively TRBD1 (6 bases). V lost 2 bases and J 1 base, leaving 11 bases between the germline ends. CDR1 MGHRA and CDR2 YSYEKL come from the germline V gene. There are 16 residues in the CDR3. The CDR3 DNA reads TGCGCCAGCAGCCAACCGTTGACAGGGAACACCGGGGAGCTGTTTTTT. As protein: CASSQPLTGNTGELFF.

This chain links TRBV27 with TRBJ2-6; TRBD1 is a possible D gene (5 bases). The germline V gene has CDR1 MNHEY and CDR2 SMNVEV (reference sequence). The CDR3 spans 15 residues. V gave up 5 bases and J gave up 3 bases, with 11 bases separating them. This CDR3 reads CASSLRVNGANVLTF. In nucleotides, the CDR3 is TGTGCCAGCAGTCTCAGGGTTAATGGGGCCAACGTCCTGACTTTC. Filled out from reference TRBV27 and TRBJ2-6, the complete variable domain reads EAQVTQNPRYLITVTGKKLTVTCSQNMNHEYMSWYRQDPGLGLRQIYYSMNVEVTDKGDVPEGYKVSRKEKRNFPLILESPSPNQTSLYFCASSLRVNGANVLTFGAGSRLTVL.

Details on this clone: Other DNA variants within this sample encode the same CDR3. The V and J genes are TRBV29-1 and TRBJ1-1; D gene ambiguous. V was clipped by 7 bases and J by 0 bases, with 12 bases between them. Germline V gives CDR1 SQVTM, CDR2 ANQGSEA. The CDR3 is 13 amino acids. DNA for the CDR3: TGCAGCGCAGAGGGTCGATTGAACACTGAAGCTTTCTTT. Its protein product is CSAEGRLNTEAFF.

This chain joins TRBV27 and TRBJ2-7; 11 bases align to TRBD2. The V segment lost 2 bases and the J segment 2 bases; nucleotides outside the gene matches: 5. The CDR3 is 16 residues long. Germline CDR1 MNHEY, CDR2 SMNVEV (reference sequence). CDR3 in DNA: TGTGCCAGCAGTTTAAGGGGGACTAGCGGAACCTACGAGCAGTACTTC. This translates into CASSLRGTSGTYEQYF.

The chain links TRBV5-4 to TRBJ1-2; TRBD1 aligns across 7 bases. Germline trimming cut 4 bases from V and 2 bases from J; bases unmatched to any gene: 8. From germline, CDR1 is SGHNT and CDR2 YYREEE (reference sequence). The CDR3 has 15 amino acids. The CDR3 protein is CASSLGGQDNYGYTF. The DNA for the CDR3 is TGTGCCAGCAGCCTGGGCGGACAGGACAACTATGGCTACACCTTC. Filled out from reference TRBV5-4 and TRBJ1-2, the complete variable domain reads ETGVTQSPTHLIKTRGQQVTLRCSSQSGHNTVSWYQQALGQGPQFIFQYYREEENGRGNFPPRFSGLQFPNYSSELNVNALELDDSALYLCASSLGGQDNYGYTFGSGTRLTVV.